A selection of T cell receptor beta chains follows, all from one sample in a study of regulatory T cells in long-lasting Graves disease. A single record per CDR3 protein comes from TCRdb applying MiXCR to the multiplex PCR reads. The data hold almost 450,000 distinct CDR3 sequences, with about a sixth observed a single time. The same sample was also used in a study of T cells in Graves' hyperthyroidism and ophthalmopathy.

This material consisted of peripheral blood mononuclear cells (PBMCs), taken at new diagnosis, from a patient treated with antithyroid drugs. The receptors derive from a young woman with Graves disease. The CDR3 runs from the conserved cysteine through the conserved F or W. D genes are given only for firm matches. Some rows mark clone size as missing; the rest say once, few, many or name a class of expanded clone.

J gene: TRBJ2-3
V gene: TRBV9
clone size: -
D gene: -
CDR3 protein: CASSPRGTLWKTDTQYF
CDR3 DNA: TGTGCCAGCAGCCCTAGGGGGACCCTTTGGAAGACAGATACGCAGTATTTT

J gene: TRBJ1-3
V gene: TRBV12-3/TRBV12-4
clone size: few
D gene: -
CDR3 protein: CASGSTDVSGNTIYF
CDR3 DNA: TGTGCCAGCGGATCGACGGACGTCTCTGGAAACACCATATATTTT

J gene: TRBJ1-6
V gene: TRBV20-1
clone size: -
D gene: TRBD1
CDR3 protein: CSARDRSRGQGDSPLHF
CDR3 DNA: TGCAGTGCTAGAGATCGGAGCCGGGGACAGGGGGATTCACCCCTCCACTTT

J gene: TRBJ1-1
V gene: TRBV6-5
clone size: many
D gene: -
CDR3 protein: CASSYSKSADTEAFF
CDR3 DNA: TGTGCCAGCAGTTACTCGAAGTCGGCGGACACCGAAGCTTTCTTT

J gene: TRBJ1-4
V gene: TRBV24-1
clone size: -
D gene: -
CDR3 protein: CATSDGGNEKLFF
CDR3 DNA: TGTGCCACCAGTGATGGCGGGAATGAAAAACTGTTTTTT

J gene: TRBJ2-3
V gene: TRBV4-3
clone size: few
D gene: -
CDR3 protein: CASSQDRGRSDTQYF
CDR3 DNA: TGCGCCAGCAGCCAAGATCGGGGGAGATCAGATACGCAGTATTTT

J gene: TRBJ1-1
V gene: TRBV27
clone size: many
D gene: -
CDR3 protein: CASSSGAKNTEAFF
CDR3 DNA: TGTGCCAGCAGTTCAGGGGCAAAGAACACTGAAGCTTTCTTT

J gene: TRBJ1-3
V gene: TRBV28
clone size: many
D gene: -
CDR3 protein: CASSRGASGNTIYF
CDR3 DNA: TGTGCCAGCAGCCGTGGGGCCTCTGGAAACACCATATATTTT

J gene: TRBJ2-2
V gene: TRBV3-1
clone size: many
D gene: -
CDR3 protein: CASSQDRNRNTGELFF
CDR3 DNA: TGTGCCAGCAGCCAAGATCGGAACAGGAACACCGGGGAGCTGTTTTTT

J gene: TRBJ2-2
V gene: TRBV18
clone size: many
D gene: -
CDR3 protein: CASSPQEGRGTGELFF
CDR3 DNA: TGTGCCAGCTCACCACAGGAGGGTCGCGGCACCGGGGAGCTGTTTTTT

J gene: TRBJ1-2
V gene: TRBV20-1
clone size: many
D gene: TRBD1
CDR3 protein: CSAPGGETGGNYGYTF
CDR3 DNA: TGCAGTGCCCCGGGGGGAGAGACAGGGGGCAACTATGGCTACACCTTC

J gene: TRBJ2-7
V gene: TRBV29-1
clone size: few
D gene: -
CDR3 protein: CSVARGDEQYF
CDR3 DNA: TGCAGCGTTGCGCGCGGGGACGAGCAGTACTTC

J gene: TRBJ2-2
V gene: TRBV11-2
clone size: -
D gene: -
CDR3 protein: CASSFGRGGELFF
CDR3 DNA: TGTGCCAGCAGCTTTGGTAGGGGTGGGGAGCTGTTTTTT

J gene: TRBJ1-1
V gene: TRBV9
clone size: few
D gene: -
CDR3 protein: CASSPHSVGAAEAFF
CDR3 DNA: TGTGCCAGCAGCCCACACTCCGTGGGGGCGGCTGAAGCTTTCTTT

J gene: TRBJ2-5
V gene: TRBV20-1
clone size: many
D gene: -
CDR3 protein: CSARPTWGHQETQYF
CDR3 DNA: TGCAGTGCTAGACCGACTTGGGGACACCAAGAGACCCAGTACTTC

J gene: TRBJ1-1
V gene: TRBV7-2
clone size: many
D gene: -
CDR3 protein: CAQNTEAFF
CDR3 DNA: TGTGCCCAGAACACTGAAGCTTTCTTT

J gene: TRBJ1-2
V gene: TRBV6-1
clone size: few
D gene: TRBD1
CDR3 protein: CASRNPGGLYGYTF
CDR3 DNA: TGTGCCAGCAGAAATCCAGGGGGCCTCTATGGCTACACCTTC

J gene: TRBJ2-7
V gene: TRBV9
clone size: many
D gene: TRBD2
CDR3 protein: CASSAGTSGSTYEQYF
CDR3 DNA: TGTGCCAGCAGCGCCGGGACTAGCGGGAGTACCTACGAGCAGTACTTC

J gene: TRBJ2-5
V gene: TRBV7-9
clone size: many
D gene: TRBD1
CDR3 protein: CASSLAGTGMF
CDR3 DNA: TGTGCCAGCAGCTTAGCAGGGACAGGGATGTTC

J gene: TRBJ2-1
V gene: TRBV12-3/TRBV12-4
clone size: many
D gene: -
CDR3 protein: CASSLAETYNEQFF
CDR3 DNA: TGTGCCAGCAGTTTGGCGGAAACCTACAATGAGCAGTTCTTC

J gene: TRBJ2-1
V gene: TRBV18
clone size: many
D gene: -
CDR3 protein: CASSPPFFSYNEQFF
CDR3 DNA: TGTGCCAGCTCACCACCGTTCTTCTCCTACAATGAGCAGTTCTTC

J gene: TRBJ1-4
V gene: TRBV28
clone size: -
D gene: TRBD1
CDR3 protein: CASRSPGQGVGNEKLFF
CDR3 DNA: TGTGCCAGCAGATCTCCGGGACAGGGTGTTGGAAATGAAAAACTGTTTTTT

J gene: TRBJ2-7
V gene: TRBV20-1
clone size: many
D gene: -
CDR3 protein: CSASAGGRPHF
CDR3 DNA: TGCAGTGCAAGTGCCGGCGGGCGGCCCCACTTC

J gene: TRBJ2-2
V gene: TRBV2
clone size: -
D gene: TRBD2
CDR3 protein: CASRTSGSPTGELFF
CDR3 DNA: TGTGCCAGCAGGACTAGCGGGAGTCCCACCGGGGAGCTGTTTTTT

J gene: TRBJ2-2
V gene: TRBV28
clone size: many
D gene: -
CDR3 protein: CASSLTGGTGELFF
CDR3 DNA: TGTGCCAGCAGTCTGACAGGAGGCACCGGGGAGCTGTTTTTT

J gene: TRBJ2-7
V gene: TRBV6-6
clone size: many
D gene: -
CDR3 protein: CASSYSTGREQYF
CDR3 DNA: TGTGCCAGCAGTTACTCGACAGGTCGGGAGCAGTACTTC